Sequencing of this T cell receptor beta chain was carried out in a study of T cell changes during pregnancy in multiple sclerosis. Clones were sequenced by immunoSEQ multiplex PCR, and TCRdb holds only the in-frame ones, with some missing. This table has tens of thousands of clones, roughly 93% appearing once. Germline CDR1 reads SGHVS; CDR2 reads FNYEAQ. The V gene lost 4 bases and the J gene lost 5 bases, with 12 bases spanning the gap. This CDR3 is 13 amino acids long. This TCR was sampled from a female donor with multiple sclerosis, enrolled in a pregnancy study. The sample consisted of peripheral blood, taken after pregnancy. This chain links TRBV7-6 with TRBJ2-7, with D tentatively TRBD2 (6 bases). In DNA, the CDR3 is TGTGCCAGCAGCTCCCCGGCGGGGAACGAGCAGTACTTC. Translated, it gives CASSSPAGNEQYF.